The clone carrying this T cell receptor (beta chain) was seen a single time. The data originate from a study of blood T cell repertoires in COVID-19. Study-wide context: The cDNA or gDNA used as material had been derived from T cells, B-cell-depleted T cells, or PBMCs.

Enrollees, 18 to 89 years old, lived in roughly 24 US areas. Participants had their cohort set by participant-reported clinical history. The ends were cut back, 0 bases at V and 8 bases at J, with 9 bases in the middle. In germline, CDR1 is SGHRS, CDR2 YFSETQ. This CDR3 region has 13 residues. Assay: immunoSEQ multiplex PCR; the TCRdb copy retains only in-frame clones and omits some. The sample includes about 210,000 clones, about 81% seen only once; the top ten take 9.2%. V is TRBV5-1 and J is TRBJ2-1; D is uncertain. The receptor was derived from a man aged 40-55 years who had recovered from COVID-19. The material sequenced was PBMCs or T cells enriched from blood (not recorded which). CDR3 loop: CASSLAQVDEQFF. CDR3 sequence (DNA): TGCGCCAGCAGCTTGGCCCAGGTCGATGAGCAGTTCTTC.